This T cell receptor (beta chain) was recovered during a study of OX40 agonist ivuxolimab in advanced cancers. Study-wide context: Patients received intravenous ivuxolimab every 2 weeks at 0.01 to 10 mg/kg. Aged 23 to 79 with a mean of 60 years, they were under 85% male. Study outcomes and limitations: With doses of 0.1-3.0 mg/kg, partial responders showed among the lowest clonal expansion.

Regarding this clone: Its antigen is not identified.

Assay: immunoSEQ multiplex PCR; the TCRdb copy retains only in-frame clones and omits some. The data contain some 75,000 clones, less than 90% of them singletons. The receptor's source is an adult with an advanced solid tumor such as melanoma, head and neck, liver or kidney cancer. Here the sequenced sample was CD4+ or CD8+ T cells sorted from blood, taken in a trial of the OX40 agonist ivuxolimab.

In nucleotides, the CDR3 is TGTGCCAGCAGGGAGCCGAAGGGGGCGGGAGAGACCCAGTACTTC. Translated: CASREPKGAGETQYF. This chain uses TRBV6-1 with TRBJ2-5; TRBD1 matches 7 bases. CDR3 length equals 15 residues. The germline CDR1 and CDR2 sequences are MNHNS and SASEGT. The junction had 11 bases not matched to a gene; V was cut back by 6 bases and J by 4 bases.